These 5 T cell receptor beta chains share one sample of origin, sequenced in a study of immune characterization of retroperitoneal liposarcoma. Via MiXCR, TCRdb re-called the PCR reads, giving one row per CDR3 protein. The sample holds around 20,000 distinct CDR3 sequences, 35% to 45% seen once. Sequenced input: blood. These receptors all stem from a male donor with retroperitoneal liposarcoma.

This sequence joins TRBV11-3 and TRBJ1-1, with 10 bases fitting TRBD1. From germline, CDR1 is SGHNT and CDR2 YENEEA. This CDR3 comprises 15 residues. V lost 6 bases to trimming and J lost 3 bases; unmatched junction nucleotides: 7. The chain's CDR3 is CASRPGQGPHTEAFF. In nucleotides, the CDR3 is TGTGCCAGCAGACCGGGACAGGGGCCCCACACTGAAGCTTTCTTT.

V usage is TRBV27 and J usage is TRBJ2-1; 8 positions match TRBD2. The CDR3 covers 14 residues. From germline, CDR1 is MNHEY and CDR2 SMNVEV (reference sequence). The trim removed 5 bases at V and 13 bases at J, leaving 13 bases unmatched. CDR3 in amino acids: CASSPGLGGETQFF. The CDR3 DNA is TGTGCCAGCAGTCCGGGACTAGGAGGGGAGACCCAGTTCTTC.

In this sample, this clonotype turned up many times. This chain uses TRBV27 with TRBJ2-3, with D uncertain. Germline V CDR1 and CDR2: MNHEY, SMNVEV (reference sequence). Trimming pared 8 bases from V and 3 bases from J, leaving 12 bases between. The CDR3 has 13 residues. The CDR3 is CASSLVKTDTQYF. CDR3 sequence (DNA): TGTGCCAGCTCCCTAGTTAAAACAGATACGCAGTATTTT.

This clonotype qualifies as medium-sized (0.01 to 0.1%). This chain links TRBV7-2 with TRBJ2-5; no reliable D call. Germline loops: CDR1 SGHTA, CDR2 FQGNSA. V was cut by 2 bases and J by 0 bases, with 1 base left in between. The length of the CDR3 is 12 residues. CDR3 residues: CASSLNQETQYF. The CDR3 coding sequence is TGTGCCAGCAGCTTAAACCAAGAGACCCAGTACTTC.

The rearrangement uses TRBV6-1 and TRBJ2-1; D ambiguous. The last part of the DNA fits TRBJ2-7 better; the J call may be wrong. Germline V gene lookup returns CDR1 MNHNS and CDR2 SASEGT. This CDR3 contains 14 residues. CDR3 sequence: CASSDAAYLYEQYF. CDR3 in DNA: TGTGCCAGCAGTGACGCAGCTTATCTCTACGAGCAGTACTTC.